Here is one T cell receptor beta chain with its context. The antigen remains unidentified. This sample is part of a study of cytomegalovirus exposure and HLA in healthy donors. Study results and caveats: Analysis was carried out at a later point, and it linked a missense DCLRE1C variant to TCR beta V- and J-gene trimming.

Germline CDR1 SGDLS, CDR2 YYNGEE. The CDR3 covers 15 residues. V lost 0 bases to trimming and J lost 0 bases, with 9 bases between them. The PCR employed 60 Vbeta primers together with 13 Jbeta primers. Some clones are missing from TCRdb's copy, which holds only in-frame ones; the method was immunoSEQ multiplex PCR. In the table there are 200,000 to 250,000 clones, 60% to 80% of which are singletons. J is TRBJ2-5 and V is TRBV9; D is perhaps TRBD2 (6 bases). The TCR originated in a male donor in good health and CMV-seronegative. Sequenced material: PBMCs. Written as DNA, the CDR3 is TGTGCCAGCAGCGTAGCTCCGGGGGACCAAGAGACCCAGTACTTC. The encoded protein is CASSVAPGDQETQYF. The whole variable domain, remainder taken from reference TRBV9 and TRBJ2-5, is DSGVTQTPKHLITATGQRVTLRCSPRSGDLSVYWYQQSLDQGLQFLIQYYNGEERAKGNILERFSAQQFPDLHSELNLSSLELGDSALYFCASSVAPGDQETQYFGPGTRLLVL.